This T cell receptor beta chain was sequenced for a study of vaccination and CD4 T cells after COVID-19. Study-wide background: Post-COVID draws came a median around 100 days after diagnosis (range 35 to 161). Study results and limitations: Relatively few convalescent patients were studied, without early post-infection timepoints.

The sample's treatment: approximately nine-day PBMC culture with coronavirus spike peptide pools or control peptides (ViraFEST assay). CD4+ T cells that came from the unexposed donor were collected before the COVID-19 pandemic (2011-2018). Using peptide pools, antigen-specific T cells were expanded in ViraFEST before TCRs were sequenced. Oncomine TCR Beta short-read sequencing was applied to DNA from cultured CD4+ T cells. It was cultured CD4+ T cells from which genomic DNA was extracted. TCRdb re-called the PCR reads through MiXCR, storing one row per CDR3 protein. The sample has 6,000 to 7,000 distinct CDR3 sequences, around a quarter seen once. This clonotype was seen a few times. Its antigen is still unknown. CDR3 length: 15 residues. CDR1 DFQATT and CDR2 SNEGSKA come from the germline V gene (reference sequence). V dropped 3 bases and J dropped 1 base, with 16 bases sitting between them.

This receptor was taken from a human donor in good health. The sequencing input was CD4+ T cells from blood, cultured in vitro. The chain employs TRBV20-1 and TRBJ2-7; the D gene is possibly TRBD1 (6 bases). DNA of the CDR3: TGCAGTGCTAGGAGAACAGGGTTTTATTCCTACGAGCAGTACTTC. As protein: CSARRTGFYSYEQYF.